Below are 25 T cell receptor beta chains sequenced from a single sample in a study of T cell changes during pregnancy in multiple sclerosis. Generated by immunoSEQ multiplex PCR, the TCRdb table keeps only in-frame clones and is missing some. The sample has tens of thousands of clones, 90% seen once; the top ten hold approximately 1.5%. Material: peripheral blood, obtained in the first trimester of pregnancy. The receptors originated from a female donor in good health, enrolled as a control in a pregnancy study.

The chain employs TRBV2 and TRBJ1-1; 8 positions match TRBD1. The CDR3 totals 16 residues. CDR1 and CDR2 (germline): SNHLY, FYNNEI. V lost 4 bases and J lost 3; bases outside the gene matches: 10. The CDR3 sequence: CASSGSRDRQDTEAFF. The DNA for the CDR3 is TGTGCCAGCAGTGGCTCCCGGGACAGGCAGGACACTGAAGCTTTCTTT.

The gene calls are TRBV7-3 and TRBJ2-3, with 7 bases fitting TRBD2. CDR3 size: 12 residues. Germline CDR1 is SGHTA and CDR2 is FQGTGA. The J segment lost 4 bases and the V segment lost 5 bases, leaving 0 bases of the junction unmatched. CDR3 coding DNA: TGTGCCAGCAGCCGGGAGGCAGATACGCAGTATTTT. Its translation is CASSREADTQYF.

This chain connects TRBV5-1 to TRBJ2-3; the D gene is possibly TRBD2 (5 bases). This CDR3 is 15 amino acids long. CDR1 and CDR2 (germline): SGHRS, YFSETQ. V dropped 0 bases and J dropped 2 bases, with 10 bases sitting between them. The CDR3 loop is CASSLGGINTDTQYF. CDR3 coding DNA: TGCGCCAGCAGCTTGGGAGGGATCAACACAGATACGCAGTATTTT.

This clone was found once. The chain joins TRBV5-4 to TRBJ2-5; the D gene is possibly TRBD1 (6 bases). V gave up 1 base and J gave up 4 bases, with 17 bases separating them. The germline gives CDR1 SGHNT, CDR2 YYREEE (reference sequence). The CDR3 is 16 residues long. The CDR3 region has the DNA TGTGCCAGCAGCTTGTTCACAGGGAAGGGCCGAGAGACCCAGTACTTC. It codes for CASSLFTGKGRETQYF.

Worth noting for this clone: One end of the junction does not line up with germline, which may come from a read error. V is TRBV11-2 and J is TRBJ1-2; tentatively, D is TRBD1 (5 bases). Germline V gene lookup returns CDR1 SGHAT and CDR2 FQNNGV. This CDR3 is built from 16 residues. In nucleotides, the CDR3 is TGTGCCAGCAGCATAGAGGCCCCCAGGGTCGGAAATGGCTACACCTTC. It encodes CASSIEAPRVGNGYTF.

A single count supports this clone. The chain has TRBV7-9 and TRBJ1-1; the D gene is possibly TRBD1 (5 bases). CDR3 length equals 14 residues. Trimming took off 5 bases at V and 11 bases at J, with 21 bases between the two ends. Germline lookup yields CDR1 SEHNR and CDR2 FQNEAQ (reference sequence). This CDR3 is CASSPMGGSGLAFF. The CDR3 nucleotides are TGTGCCAGCAGCCCTATGGGGGGGTCAGGGTTGGCTTTCTTT.

V usage is TRBV6-1 and J usage is TRBJ1-5; the D gene is possibly TRBD1 (5 bases). Germline V gene lookup returns CDR1 MNHNS and CDR2 SASEGT. V was shortened by 4 bases and J by 5 bases, with 9 bases between the two germline ends. The CDR3 length is 13 residues. CDR3 nucleotides: TGTGCCAGCAGTGGACAGAGAGATCAGCCCCAGCATTTT. This translates into CASSGQRDQPQHF.

This chain links TRBV4-2 with TRBJ2-3; maybe TRBD2 (5 bases). The CDR3 totals 14 residues. Germline CDR1 is LGHNA and CDR2 is YNFKEQ. V lost 0 bases, J lost 7 bases, and 11 bases lay in between. In DNA form, the CDR3 reads TGTGCCAGCAGCCAAGAGGGCGGGTCCTATACGCAGTATTTT. Translation: CASSQEGGSYTQYF.

The V call is TRBV6-1, the J call TRBJ2-7; 10 nucleotides agree with TRBD1. Per the germline V gene, CDR1 is MNHNS and CDR2 is SASEGT. Unmatched junction bases numbered 7, after V lost 7 bases and J lost 4 bases. The CDR3 length is 14 residues. This chain's CDR3 is CASTGTGVRYEQYF. The CDR3 nucleotides are TGTGCCAGCACAGGGACAGGGGTTCGGTACGAGCAGTACTTC.

The rearrangement uses TRBV6-6 and TRBJ1-6; the D is unclear. Trimming left V 0 bases short and J 7 bases short, with 13 bases between. Germline values: CDR1 MNHNY, CDR2 SVGAGI (reference sequence). This CDR3 spans 16 amino acids. CDR3 nucleotides: TGTGCCAGCAGTTACTCGGAGGGTGCAGACAATTCACCCCTCCACTTT. Its protein product is CASSYSEGADNSPLHF.

V and J are TRBV20-1 and TRBJ1-3; the D is unclear. V lost 6 bases and J 0 bases, leaving 3 bases between the germline ends. Germline V CDR1 and CDR2: DFQATT, SNEGSKA (reference sequence). The CDR3 is 11 amino acids. CDR3 coding DNA: TGCAGTGCAGCCTCTGGAAACACCATATATTTT. Translation: CSAASGNTIYF.

The chain carries TRBV28 and TRBJ2-2; 9 bases align to TRBD1. The germline CDR1 and CDR2 sequences are MDHEN and SYDVKM. The V gene end was trimmed by 3 bases and the J gene end by 4 bases; junction bases not matched to a gene: 6. The CDR3 is made up of 16 amino acids. This CDR3 is CASSFRGQGVTGELFF. The CDR3 nucleotides read TGTGCCAGCAGTTTTAGGGGACAGGGTGTCACCGGGGAGCTGTTTTTT.

The genes are TRBV7-9 and TRBJ1-2, with TRBD1 matching 8 bases. The CDR3 loop spans 15 amino acids. From germline, CDR1 is SEHNR and CDR2 FQNEAQ (reference sequence). The ends lost 7 bases at V and 7 bases at J; junction bases unmatched: 14. The CDR3 protein is CASTSGRQGLGGYTF. As DNA, the CDR3 is TGTGCCAGCACCTCCGGACGACAGGGGCTAGGTGGCTACACCTTC. Full variable domain (remainder filled in from reference TRBV7-9 and TRBJ1-2): DTGVSQNPRHKITKRGQNVTFRCDPISEHNRLYWYRQTLGQGPEFLTYFQNEAQLEKSRLLSDRFSAERPKGSFSTLEIQRTEQGDSAMYLCASTSGRQGLGGYTFGSGTRLTVV.

This chain uses TRBV4-2 with TRBJ2-1; weak D call: TRBD1 (5 bases). The CDR3 has 12 amino acids. Trimming took off 0 bases at V and 9 bases at J, with 6 bases between the two ends. Germline CDR1 LGHNA, CDR2 YNFKEQ. The chain's CDR3 is CASSQEGREQFF. Written as DNA, the CDR3 is TGTGCCAGCAGCCAAGAGGGGCGTGAGCAGTTCTTC.

The chain employs TRBV5-5 and TRBJ1-5; 7 bases are shared with TRBD1. The junction had 1 base not matched to a gene; V was cut back by 3 bases and J by 1 base. Germline CDR1 reads SGHKS; CDR2 reads YYEKEE (reference sequence). This CDR3 is built from 14 residues. The CDR3 sequence: CASSWDSSNQPQHF. CDR3 nucleotide sequence: TGTGCCAGCAGCTGGGACAGCAGCAATCAGCCCCAGCATTTT.

CDR3 protein: CASHPRLAGEETQYF. CDR3 nucleotide sequence: TGTGCCAGCCACCCTAGGCTAGCGGGGGAAGAGACCCAGTACTTC. The chain carries TRBV6-6 and TRBJ2-5; 10 nucleotides align to TRBD2. After removal of 8 bases from V and 3 bases from J, the junction contained 9 bases not matched to a gene. The germline gives CDR1 MNHNY, CDR2 SVGAGI (reference sequence). The CDR3 has 15 residues.

The chain has TRBV18 and TRBJ2-2, with TRBD2 identical over 13 bases. Losses at the gene ends were 10 bases for V and 0 bases for J; bases not matched to a gene: 14. The CDR3 is made up of 19 amino acids. Germline V lookup: CDR1 KGHSH, CDR2 LQKENI. The CDR3 sequence is CATPGSGTSGVSNTGELFF. The CDR3 DNA is TGTGCCACCCCGGGCTCCGGGACTAGCGGGGTATCGAACACCGGGGAGCTGTTTTTT.

The J gene is TRBJ2-7, the V gene TRBV7-9; no reliable D call. Per germline, CDR1 SEHNR and CDR2 FQNEAQ (reference sequence). The CDR3 is 16 amino acids. V dropped 5 bases and J dropped 0 bases, with 17 bases sitting between them. As DNA, the CDR3 is TGTGCCAGCAGCCCGTCCGGAGTCTATAGCTCCTACGAGCAGTACTTC. Residues: CASSPSGVYSSYEQYF.

The chain's CDR3 is CASSPPTTENYEQYF. CDR3 in DNA: TGTGCCAGCAGTCCCCCGACTACCGAAAACTACGAGCAGTACTTC. The chain joins TRBV7-9 to TRBJ2-7, with D perhaps TRBD2 (5 bases). From germline, CDR1 is SEHNR and CDR2 FQNEAQ (reference sequence). The V gene lost 6 bases and the J gene lost 3 bases, with 18 bases spanning the gap. The CDR3 covers 15 residues.

V gene TRBV4-3 combines with J gene TRBJ2-2, with TRBD1 matching 9 bases. V lost 0 bases, J lost 5 bases, and 1 base stayed unmatched. The CDR3 covers 15 residues. Germline V gene lookup returns CDR1 LGHNA and CDR2 YSLEER. The CDR3 sequence: CASSQEGQGTGELFF. The CDR3, as DNA: TGCGCCAGCAGCCAAGAGGGACAGGGTACCGGGGAGCTGTTTTTT.

The genes are TRBV7-9 and TRBJ1-1; no clear D. V lost 5 bases, J lost 1 base, and 8 bases lay in between. Germline CDR1 reads SEHNR; CDR2 reads FQNEAQ (reference sequence). CDR3 length: 13 residues. The CDR3 loop reads CASSVTENTEAFF. The CDR3, as DNA: TGTGCCAGCAGCGTTACAGAGAACACTGAAGCTTTCTTT.

The chain joins TRBV5-6 to TRBJ2-3, with D possibly matching TRBD2 (7 bases). Germline V gives CDR1 SGHDT, CDR2 YYEEEE. Trimming took off 1 base at V and 6 bases at J, with 12 bases between the two ends. This CDR3 comprises 14 residues. The CDR3, as DNA: TGTGCCAGCAGCTTGTTGAGGGGGGGGGATACGCAGTATTTT. It yields the protein CASSLLRGGDTQYF.

CDR3 amino acids: CASSIGGALNEKLFF. CDR3 DNA sequence: TGTGCCAGTAGTATAGGGGGAGCTCTTAATGAAAAACTGTTTTTT. The chain joins TRBV19 to TRBJ1-4; unclear D gene. This CDR3 has 15 amino acids. V dropped 1 base and J dropped 4 bases, with 10 bases sitting between them. Germline V gene data show CDR1 as LNHDA and CDR2 as SQIVND (reference sequence).

The sample holds one count of this clone. V is TRBV25-1 and J is TRBJ2-1; TRBD2 agrees at 7 bases. With V trimmed by 3 bases and J by 2 bases, 4 bases remained unmatched. CDR1 and CDR2 (germline): MGHDK, SYGVNS. The CDR3 loop spans 15 amino acids. The CDR3, as DNA: TGTGCCAGCAGTGACCAGCGGGACGCCTACAATGAGCAGTTCTTC. Protein: CASSDQRDAYNEQFF. Together with reference TRBV25-1 and TRBJ2-1, the CDR3 gives the full variable domain: EADIYQTPRYLVIGTGKKITLECSQTMGHDKMYWYQQDPGMELHLIHYSYGVNSTEKGDLSSESTVSRIRTEHFPLTLESARPSHTSQYLCASSDQRDAYNEQFFGPGTRLTVL.

The J gene is TRBJ1-3, the V gene TRBV6-1; 7 bases align to TRBD1. With V trimmed by 7 bases and J by 7 bases, 10 bases remained unmatched. Germline CDR1 reads MNHNS; CDR2 reads SASEGT. The CDR3 consists of 14 residues. DNA for the CDR3: TGTGCCAGCATCCCTAGGGGGCTTGAGAACACCATATATTTT. Its protein product is CASIPRGLENTIYF.